The text below deals with one T cell receptor (beta chain). The data were taken from a study of cytomegalovirus exposure and HLA in healthy donors. The overall study: There were about 85 million unique TCRs (from HLA-typed donors) in an early data release.

This CDR3 has 15 residues. V shed 2 bases and J 3 bases; nucleotides not matched to a gene: 1. Germline V CDR1 and CDR2: SGHRS, YFSETQ. The PCR used 60 Vbeta and 13 Jbeta primers. This table comes from immunoSEQ multiplex PCR, and its TCRdb copy is limited to in-frame clones, with some not included. The sample has 140,000 to 150,000 clones, just under 70% seen once. Sequenced material: PBMCs. This chain links TRBV5-1 with TRBJ2-2, with 10 bases lining up with TRBD2. This receptor was obtained from a man in his sixties in good health and CMV-seronegative. The CDR3 nucleotides are TGCGCCAGCAGCTTTGGGACTAGCGACACCGGGGAGCTGTTTTTT. Translation: CASSFGTSDTGELFF.